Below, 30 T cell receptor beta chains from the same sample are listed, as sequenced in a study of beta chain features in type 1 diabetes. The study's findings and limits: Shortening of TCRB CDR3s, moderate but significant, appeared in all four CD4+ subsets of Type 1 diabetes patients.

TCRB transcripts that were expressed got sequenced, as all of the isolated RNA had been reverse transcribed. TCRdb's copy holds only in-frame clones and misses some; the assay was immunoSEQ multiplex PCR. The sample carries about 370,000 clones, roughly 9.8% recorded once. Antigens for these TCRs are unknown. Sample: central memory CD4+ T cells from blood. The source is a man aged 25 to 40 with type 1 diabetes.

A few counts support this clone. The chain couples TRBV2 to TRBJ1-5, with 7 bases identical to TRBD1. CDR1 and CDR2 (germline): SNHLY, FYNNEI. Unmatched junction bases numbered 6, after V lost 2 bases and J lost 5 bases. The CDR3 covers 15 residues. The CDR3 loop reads CASSEQGVYDQPQHF. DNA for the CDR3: TGTGCCAGCAGTGAACAGGGGGTTTACGATCAGCCCCAGCATTTT.

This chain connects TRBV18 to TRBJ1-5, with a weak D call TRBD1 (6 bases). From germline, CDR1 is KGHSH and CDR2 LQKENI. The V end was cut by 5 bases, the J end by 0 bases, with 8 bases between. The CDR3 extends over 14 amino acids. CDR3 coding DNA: TGTGCCAGCTCAGGACAGACTAGCAATCAGCCCCAGCATTTT. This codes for CASSGQTSNQPQHF.

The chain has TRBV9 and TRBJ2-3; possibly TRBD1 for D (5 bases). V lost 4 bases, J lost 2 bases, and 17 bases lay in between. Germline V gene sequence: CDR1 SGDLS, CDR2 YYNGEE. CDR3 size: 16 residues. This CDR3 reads CASSPRQLRNTDTQYF. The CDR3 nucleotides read TGTGCCAGCAGCCCCCGACAGTTGAGGAACACAGATACGCAGTATTTT.

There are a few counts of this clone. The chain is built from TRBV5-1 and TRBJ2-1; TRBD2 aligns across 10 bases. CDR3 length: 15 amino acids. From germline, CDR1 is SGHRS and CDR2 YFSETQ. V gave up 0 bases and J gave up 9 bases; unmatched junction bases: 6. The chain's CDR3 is CASSLASGRAFEQFF. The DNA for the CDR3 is TGCGCCAGCAGCTTGGCCAGCGGGAGGGCCTTTGAGCAGTTCTTC.

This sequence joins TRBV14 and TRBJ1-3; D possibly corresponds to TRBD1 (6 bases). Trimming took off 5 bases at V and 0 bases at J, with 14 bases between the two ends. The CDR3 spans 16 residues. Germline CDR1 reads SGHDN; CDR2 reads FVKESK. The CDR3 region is CASSARQDRSGNTIYF. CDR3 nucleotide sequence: TGTGCCAGCAGCGCACGACAGGACCGCTCTGGAAACACCATATATTTT.

This chain's CDR3 is CASRQGPSYEQYF. The DNA for the CDR3 is TGTGCCAGCAGGCAGGGGCCCTCCTACGAGCAGTACTTC. The rearrangement links TRBV2 to TRBJ2-7; maybe TRBD1 (6 bases). The CDR3 is 13 residues long. V lost 6 bases, J lost 0 bases, and 9 bases lay in between. Germline V gives CDR1 SNHLY, CDR2 FYNNEI.

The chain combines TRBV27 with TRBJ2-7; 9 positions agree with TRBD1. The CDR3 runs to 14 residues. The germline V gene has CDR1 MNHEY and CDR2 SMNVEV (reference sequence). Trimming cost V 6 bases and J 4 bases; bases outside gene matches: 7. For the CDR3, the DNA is TGTGCCAGCAGGCGGGGACAGGGTACGTACGAGCAGTACTTC. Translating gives CASRRGQGTYEQYF.

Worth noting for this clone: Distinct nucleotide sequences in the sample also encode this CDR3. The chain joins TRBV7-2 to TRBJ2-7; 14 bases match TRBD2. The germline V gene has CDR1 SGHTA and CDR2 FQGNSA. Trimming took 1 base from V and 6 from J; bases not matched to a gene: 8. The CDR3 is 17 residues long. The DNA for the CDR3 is TGTGCCAGCAGCTTAGTAGGACTAGCGGGAGGTCCTCGCGAGCAGTACTTC. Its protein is CASSLVGLAGGPREQYF.

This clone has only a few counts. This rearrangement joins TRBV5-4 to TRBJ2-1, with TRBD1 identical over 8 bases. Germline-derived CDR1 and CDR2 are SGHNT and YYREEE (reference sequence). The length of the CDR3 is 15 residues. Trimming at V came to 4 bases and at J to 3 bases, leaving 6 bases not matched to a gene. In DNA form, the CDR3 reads TGTGCCAGCAGCCCGACAGGGGACAGCTACAATGAGCAGTTCTTC. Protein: CASSPTGDSYNEQFF. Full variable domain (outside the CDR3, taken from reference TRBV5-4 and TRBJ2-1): ETGVTQSPTHLIKTRGQQVTLRCSSQSGHNTVSWYQQALGQGPQFIFQYYREEENGRGNFPPRFSGLQFPNYSSELNVNALELDDSALYLCASSPTGDSYNEQFFGPGTRLTVL.

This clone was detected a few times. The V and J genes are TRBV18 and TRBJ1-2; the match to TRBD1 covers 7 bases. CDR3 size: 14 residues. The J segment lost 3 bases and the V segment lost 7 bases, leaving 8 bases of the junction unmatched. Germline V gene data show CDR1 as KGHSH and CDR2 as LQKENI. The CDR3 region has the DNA TGTGCCAGCTTATCGACAGGGTTGGACTATGGCTACACCTTC. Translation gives CASLSTGLDYGYTF. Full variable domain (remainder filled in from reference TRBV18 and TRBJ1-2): NAGVMQNPRHLVRRRGQEARLRCSPMKGHSHVYWYRQLPEEGLKFMVYLQKENIIDESGMPKERFSAEFPKEGPSILRIQQVVRGDSAAYFCASLSTGLDYGYTFGSGTRLTVV.

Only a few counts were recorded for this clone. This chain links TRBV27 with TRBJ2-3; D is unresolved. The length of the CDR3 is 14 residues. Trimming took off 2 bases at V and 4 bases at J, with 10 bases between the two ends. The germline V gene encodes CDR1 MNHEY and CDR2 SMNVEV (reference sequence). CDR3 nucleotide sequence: TGTGCCAGCAGTTTACTTTGGAATTCAGATACGCAGTATTTT. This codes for CASSLLWNSDTQYF.

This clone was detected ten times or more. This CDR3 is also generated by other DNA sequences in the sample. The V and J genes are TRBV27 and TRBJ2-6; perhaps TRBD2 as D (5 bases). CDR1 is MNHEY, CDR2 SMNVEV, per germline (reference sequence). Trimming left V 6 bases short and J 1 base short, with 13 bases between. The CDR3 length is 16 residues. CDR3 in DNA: TGTGCCAGCAGCTCTCCTTCGGGGTCTGGGGCCAACGTCCTGACTTTC. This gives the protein CASSSPSGSGANVLTF.

The CDR3 reads CASSESLGNTIYF. The CDR3 nucleotides read TGCGCCAGCAGTGAGTCCCTCGGAAACACCATATATTTT. The chain has TRBV10-2 and TRBJ1-3; D not resolved. Germline loops: CDR1 WSHSY, CDR2 SAAADI. This CDR3 contains 13 residues. V was clipped by 0 bases and J by 4 bases, with 4 bases between them.

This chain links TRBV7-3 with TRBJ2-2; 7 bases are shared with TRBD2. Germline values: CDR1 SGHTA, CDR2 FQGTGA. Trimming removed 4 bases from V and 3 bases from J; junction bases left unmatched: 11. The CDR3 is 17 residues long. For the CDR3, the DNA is TGTGCCAGCAGCTCATCGGGAGGACGATATTACACCGGGGAGCTGTTTTTT. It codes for CASSSSGGRYYTGELFF.

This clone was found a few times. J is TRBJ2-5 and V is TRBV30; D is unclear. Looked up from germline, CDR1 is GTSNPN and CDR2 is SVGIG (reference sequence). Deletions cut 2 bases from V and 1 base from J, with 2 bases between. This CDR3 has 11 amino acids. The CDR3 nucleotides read TGTGCCTGGAGTCCCCAAGAGACCCAGTACTTC. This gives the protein CAWSPQETQYF. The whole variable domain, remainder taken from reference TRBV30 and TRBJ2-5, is SQTIHQWPATLVQPVGSPLSLECTVEGTSNPNLYWYRQAAGRGLQLLFYSVGIGQISSEVPQNLSASRPQDRQFILSSKKLLLSDSGFYLCAWSPQETQYFGPGTRLLVL.

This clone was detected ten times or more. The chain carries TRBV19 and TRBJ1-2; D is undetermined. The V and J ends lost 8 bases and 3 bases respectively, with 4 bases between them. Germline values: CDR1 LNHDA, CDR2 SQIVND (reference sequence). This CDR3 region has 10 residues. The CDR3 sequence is CASHYYGYTF. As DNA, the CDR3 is TGTGCCAGTCACTACTATGGCTACACCTTC.

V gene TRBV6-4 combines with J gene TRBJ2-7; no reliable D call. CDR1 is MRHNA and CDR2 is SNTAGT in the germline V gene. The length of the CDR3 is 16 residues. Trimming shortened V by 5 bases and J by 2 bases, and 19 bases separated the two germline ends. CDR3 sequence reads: CASSSTPDTATYEQYF. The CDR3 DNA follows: TGTGCCAGCAGTTCCACCCCTGACACAGCCACCTACGAGCAGTACTTC.

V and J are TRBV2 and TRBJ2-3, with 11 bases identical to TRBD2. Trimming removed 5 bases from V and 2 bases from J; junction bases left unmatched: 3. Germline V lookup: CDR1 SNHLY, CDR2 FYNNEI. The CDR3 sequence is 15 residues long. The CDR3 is CASSLAGGLTDTQYF. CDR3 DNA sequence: TGTGCCAGCAGTTTAGCGGGAGGGCTCACAGATACGCAGTATTTT. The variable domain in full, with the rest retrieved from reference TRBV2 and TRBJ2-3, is EPEVTQTPSHQVTQMGQEVILRCVPISNHLYFYWYRQILGQKVEFLVSFYNNEISEKSEIFDDQFSVERPDGSNFTLKIRSTKLEDSAMYFCASSLAGGLTDTQYFGPGTRLTVL.

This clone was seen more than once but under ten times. CDR3 region: CASSPNSPGTGSYEQYF. The CDR3, as DNA: TGTGCCAGCTCACCGAATTCCCCCGGGACAGGATCCTACGAGCAGTACTTC. This rearrangement joins TRBV18 to TRBJ2-7, with 8 positions matching TRBD1. V was clipped by 3 bases and J by 1 base; unmatched bases: 11. This CDR3 contains 17 residues. The germline gives CDR1 KGHSH, CDR2 LQKENI.

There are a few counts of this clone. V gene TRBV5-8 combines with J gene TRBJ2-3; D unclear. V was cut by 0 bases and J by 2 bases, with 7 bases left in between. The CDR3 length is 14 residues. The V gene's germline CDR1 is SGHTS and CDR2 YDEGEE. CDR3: CASSLGITTDTQYF. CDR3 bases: TGTGCCAGCAGCTTGGGGATAACCACAGATACGCAGTATTTT.

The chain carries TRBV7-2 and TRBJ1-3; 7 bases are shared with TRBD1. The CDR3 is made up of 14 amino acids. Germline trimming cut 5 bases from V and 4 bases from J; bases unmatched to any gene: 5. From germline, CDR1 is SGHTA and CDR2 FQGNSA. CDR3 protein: CASSPGGAGNTIYF. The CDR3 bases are TGTGCCAGCAGCCCAGGGGGTGCGGGAAACACCATATATTTT.

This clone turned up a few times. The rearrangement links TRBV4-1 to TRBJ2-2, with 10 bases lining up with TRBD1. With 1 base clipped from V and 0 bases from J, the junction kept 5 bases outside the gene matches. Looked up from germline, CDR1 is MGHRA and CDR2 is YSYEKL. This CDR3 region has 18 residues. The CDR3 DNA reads TGCGCCAGCAGCCAAGGACAGGGGGCTACCGCGAACACCGGGGAGCTGTTTTTT. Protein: CASSQGQGATANTGELFF.

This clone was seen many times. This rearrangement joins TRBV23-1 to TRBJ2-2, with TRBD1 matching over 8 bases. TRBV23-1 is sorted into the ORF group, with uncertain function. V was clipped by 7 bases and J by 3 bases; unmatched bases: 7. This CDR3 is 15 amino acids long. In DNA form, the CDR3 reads TGCGCCAGCACCCCTTCGGACAGGGACACCGGGGAGCTGTTTTTT. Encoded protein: CASTPSDRDTGELFF.

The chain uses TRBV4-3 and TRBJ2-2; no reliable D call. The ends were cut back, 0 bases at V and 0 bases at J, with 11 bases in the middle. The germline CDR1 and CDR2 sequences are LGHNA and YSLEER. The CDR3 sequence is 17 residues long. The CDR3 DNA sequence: TGCGCCAGCAGCCAAGAGCAGTCGTTCGCGAACACCGGGGAGCTGTTTTTT. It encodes CASSQEQSFANTGELFF.

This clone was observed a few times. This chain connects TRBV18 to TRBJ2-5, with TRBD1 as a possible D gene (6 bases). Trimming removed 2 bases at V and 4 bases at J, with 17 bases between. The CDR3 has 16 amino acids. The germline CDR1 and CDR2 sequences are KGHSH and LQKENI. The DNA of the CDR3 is TGTGCCAGCTCACCAATCGGGACACCCGGAAGAGAGACCCAGTACTTC. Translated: CASSPIGTPGRETQYF.

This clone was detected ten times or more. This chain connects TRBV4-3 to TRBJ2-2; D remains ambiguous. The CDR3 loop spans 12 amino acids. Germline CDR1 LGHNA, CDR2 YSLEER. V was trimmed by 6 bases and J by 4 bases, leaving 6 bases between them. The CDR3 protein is CASRTFTGELFF. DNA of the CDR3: TGCGCCAGCAGAACCTTCACCGGGGAGCTGTTTTTT.

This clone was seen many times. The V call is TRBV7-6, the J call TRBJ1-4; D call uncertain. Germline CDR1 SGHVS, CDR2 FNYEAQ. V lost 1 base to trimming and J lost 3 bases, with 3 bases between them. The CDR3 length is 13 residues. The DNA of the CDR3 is TGTGCCAGCAGCTTAGGGCCTAATGAAAAACTGTTTTTT. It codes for CASSLGPNEKLFF.

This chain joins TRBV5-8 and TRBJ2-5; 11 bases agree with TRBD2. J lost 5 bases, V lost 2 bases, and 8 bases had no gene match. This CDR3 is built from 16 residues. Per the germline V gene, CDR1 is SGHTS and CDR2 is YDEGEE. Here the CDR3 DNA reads TGTGCCAGCAGCTTCACTAGCGGGAGACAGGTGGAGACCCAGTACTTC. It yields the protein CASSFTSGRQVETQYF.

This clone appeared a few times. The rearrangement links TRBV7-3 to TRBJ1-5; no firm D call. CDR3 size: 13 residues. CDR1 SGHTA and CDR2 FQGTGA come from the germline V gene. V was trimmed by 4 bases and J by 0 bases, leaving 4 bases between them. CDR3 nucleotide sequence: TGTGCCAGCAGCTCCAATAGCAATCAGCCCCAGCATTTT. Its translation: CASSSNSNQPQHF.

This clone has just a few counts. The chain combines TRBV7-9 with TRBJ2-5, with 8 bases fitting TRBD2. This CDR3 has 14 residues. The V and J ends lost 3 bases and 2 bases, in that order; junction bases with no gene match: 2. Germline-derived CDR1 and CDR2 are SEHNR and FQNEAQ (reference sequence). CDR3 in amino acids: CASSFLAGQETQYF. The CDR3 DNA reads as TGTGCCAGCAGCTTCTTAGCGGGGCAAGAGACCCAGTACTTC.